This T cell receptor (beta chain) was sequenced in a study of Graves' ophthalmopathy and Graves' hyperthyroidism. Beta-chain TCR CDR3 regions were amplified from RNA transcripts. First-round RT-PCR with HTBI primers preceded a second-round multiplex PCR. MiXCR, run by TCRdb on the multiplex PCR reads, gives a single entry per CDR3 protein. The table lists 200,000 to 250,000 distinct CDR3 sequences, just under 30% of them singletons. In donors with ophthalmopathy, activity was moderate-to-severe, with CAS ≥3, NOSPECS ≥4 and duration under 3 months. PBMCs were isolated by Ficoll-Paque density gradient centrifugation, using roughly 9.7 ml of fresh peripheral blood as the starting material. With 1 base removed from V and 5 bases from J, the gap between germline ends came to 15 bases. The CDR3 contains 15 residues. Looked up from germline, CDR1 is SGHVS and CDR2 is FQNEAQ. With respect to this clonotype: Its target is not known.

Study-level points and caveats: A model built from 13 signatures distinguished ophthalmopathy from stable hyperthyroidism with about 86% sensitivity and approximately 80% specificity. Progression of ophthalmopathy was predicted by the model with about 67% sensitivity and less than 85% specificity.

Sequencing used peripheral blood. The chain is built from TRBV7-8 and TRBJ2-7; no definite D call. This sequence originates from a man aged 50-59 years with Graves' ophthalmopathy. The DNA for the CDR3 is TGTGCCAGCAGCTTAGAGGGTCAGCGTAAGGACGAGCAGTACTTC. It encodes CASSLEGQRKDEQYF.